A single T cell receptor beta chain is shown here with its context. Since all of the isolated RNA was reverse transcribed, expressed TCRB transcripts were what got sequenced. The average read count of naive, central memory and regulatory T cell samples was about 3.57 million. Assay: immunoSEQ multiplex PCR; the TCRdb copy retains only in-frame clones and omits some. In the table there are 390,000 or so clones, around 14% of which are singletons. The collection from each donor was one heparinised blood draw averaging about 116 mL. This entry belongs to a study of beta chain features in type 1 diabetes. The sequencing input was naive CD4+ T cells from blood. The source is a man aged 25 to 40 in good health.

DNA of the CDR3: TGCGCCAGCCTTACAGGGAACACCGGGGAGCTGTTTTTT. It translates to CASLTGNTGELFF. V gene TRBV23-1 combines with J gene TRBJ2-2, with D maybe TRBD1 (5 bases). TRBV23-1 is classed as an ORF, of uncertain function. The V end was cut by 8 bases, the J end by 1 base, with 8 bases between. The CDR3 totals 13 residues.